Presented here are 25 T cell receptor beta chains from one specimen sequenced in a study of radiation and T cells in renal cell carcinoma (dated by TCRdb to 2020 to 2021). Library preparation was by the immunoSEQ multiplex PCR assay. In its TCRdb copy, this immuneACCESS table keeps in-frame sequences only and misses some clones. Where compared with another copy, unresolved V genes explain less than half of these, and the others have no known cause. Here the sample has about 95,000 clones; approximately 86% occur a single time. About 7.9% of the sample is taken by the ten largest. Reading the label with the study, this specimen's time point is: baseline pretreatment blood. Explained via the paper, the treatment or condition label denotes: 15 Gy SBRT to primary tumor, nephrectomy 4 weeks later. The specimen was blood, collected from a patient whose treatment included radiotherapy and nephrectomy. The receptors were sampled from a man aged 45-65 years with renal cell carcinoma.

Note on this clone: The junction shows a germline mismatch at one end, possibly a read error. V is TRBV20-1 and J is TRBJ1-2; no clear D gene. Germline V gene sequence: CDR1 DFQATT, CDR2 SNEGSKA (reference sequence). The CDR3 sequence is 8 residues long. This CDR3 reads CSARGVLF. CDR3 in DNA: TGCAGTGCTAGAGGGGTCTTATTC.

This clone occurred once. J is TRBJ2-1 and V is TRBV9; maybe TRBD2 (5 bases). The CDR3 is made up of 15 amino acids. The ends were cut back, 5 bases at V and 2 bases at J, with 14 bases in the middle. Germline V gene sequence: CDR1 SGDLS, CDR2 YYNGEE. In nucleotides, the CDR3 is TGTGCCAGCAGTGACCCGGAGGATCCCTACAATGAGCAGTTCTTC. This translates into CASSDPEDPYNEQFF.

V usage is TRBV5-8 and J usage is TRBJ1-2; D is ambiguous. Germline CDR1 reads SGHTS; CDR2 reads YDEGEE. The CDR3 contains 8 residues. Trimming stripped 3 bases from V and 11 bases from J, with 2 bases between. The CDR3 loop reads CASSWYTF. The CDR3 DNA reads TGTGCCAGCAGCTGGTACACCTTC.

The chain has TRBV30 and TRBJ1-1; 7 nucleotides line up with TRBD1. This CDR3 region has 12 residues. Trimming cost V 4 bases and J 4 bases; bases outside gene matches: 3. Per the germline V gene, CDR1 is GTSNPN and CDR2 is SVGIG (reference sequence). This CDR3 is CAWKGAGTEAFF. In nucleotides, the CDR3 is TGTGCCTGGAAGGGGGCCGGCACTGAAGCTTTCTTT. The entire variable domain, with the rest obtained from reference TRBV30 and TRBJ1-1, is as follows: SQTIHQWPATLVQPVGSPLSLECTVEGTSNPNLYWYRQAAGRGLQLLFYSVGIGQISSEVPQNLSASRPQDRQFILSSKKLLLSDSGFYLCAWKGAGTEAFFGQGTRLTVV.

The V call is TRBV10-3, the J call TRBJ2-1, with TRBD2 matching 10 bases. The CDR3 consists of 15 residues. Germline-derived CDR1 and CDR2 are ENHRY and SYGVKD. V lost 6 bases, J lost 4 bases, and 6 bases stayed unmatched. Here the CDR3 DNA reads TGTGCCATCAGCGAGCGGGAGGGGTTGTACAATGAGCAGTTCTTC. Translated: CAISEREGLYNEQFF.

The gene calls are TRBV5-1 and TRBJ2-2; D might be TRBD1 (6 bases). Germline V gene lookup returns CDR1 SGHRS and CDR2 YFSETQ. The CDR3 totals 14 residues. The germline V and J ends were trimmed by 7 bases and 4 bases, with 14 bases remaining between them. The DNA for the CDR3 is TGCGCCAGCCACTTAGGACAGAGCACCGGGGAGCTGTTTTTT. Translated: CASHLGQSTGELFF. The whole variable domain, filled in from reference TRBV5-1 and TRBJ2-2, reads KAGVTQTPRYLIKTRGQQVTLSCSPISGHRSVSWYQQTPGQGLQFLFEYFSETQRNKGNFPGRFSGRQFSNSRSEMNVSTLELGDSALYLCASHLGQSTGELFFGEGSRLTVL.

The rearrangement joins TRBV11-3 to TRBJ1-1; TRBD1 matches 7 bases. The trim removed 5 bases at V and 3 bases at J, leaving 0 bases unmatched. Germline V gives CDR1 SGHNT, CDR2 YENEEA. The CDR3 has 12 residues. The CDR3 DNA sequence: TGTGCCAGCAGCCAGGGGGACACTGAAGCTTTCTTT. This translates into CASSQGDTEAFF.

The CDR3 loop reads CAAHGGQETQYF. The CDR3 nucleotides read TGTGCCGCGCATGGGGGCCAAGAGACCCAGTACTTC. The chain employs TRBV28 and TRBJ2-5; tentatively, D is TRBD1 or TRBD2 (5 bases each). V lost 11 bases, J lost 1 base, and 11 bases lay in between. Per germline, CDR1 MDHEN and CDR2 SYDVKM. The CDR3 spans 12 residues.

V gene TRBV19 combines with J gene TRBJ2-5; the D is unclear. The CDR3 runs to 14 residues. Germline CDR1 is LNHDA and CDR2 is SQIVND (reference sequence). Trimming pared 1 base from V and 3 bases from J, leaving 9 bases between. The CDR3 is CASSIVTGKETQYF. In DNA form, the CDR3 reads TGTGCCAGTAGTATAGTTACCGGAAAAGAGACCCAGTACTTC. The entire variable domain, with the rest obtained from reference TRBV19 and TRBJ2-5, is as follows: DGGITQSPKYLFRKEGQNVTLSCEQNLNHDAMYWYRQDPGQGLRLIYYSQIVNDFQKGDIAEGYSVSREKKESFPLTVTSAQKNPTAFYLCASSIVTGKETQYFGPGTRLLVL.

The chain is built from TRBV19 and TRBJ1-1, with D unresolved. The germline gives CDR1 LNHDA, CDR2 SQIVND (reference sequence). V dropped 3 bases and J dropped 7 bases, with 18 bases sitting between them. The CDR3 sequence is 15 residues long. This CDR3 reads CASSISTGGKNEAFF. Written as DNA, the CDR3 is TGTGCCAGTAGTATCTCTACCGGCGGTAAGAATGAAGCTTTCTTT.

The CDR3 DNA follows: TGCGCCAGCAGCCACGAGGGGGCGGGTTACGAGCAGTACTTC. Its protein product is CASSHEGAGYEQYF. J is TRBJ2-7 and V is TRBV4-1; 7 bases are shared with TRBD1. This CDR3 has 14 residues. V shed 3 bases, J shed 4 bases, and the junction held 6 bases outside the gene matches. Germline CDR1 and CDR2: MGHRA and YSYEKL.

The chain joins TRBV4-2 to TRBJ2-5; 12 nucleotides line up with TRBD2. The germline CDR1 and CDR2 sequences are LGHNA and YNFKEQ. The J segment lost 7 bases and the V segment lost 0 bases, leaving 9 bases of the junction unmatched. The CDR3 has 17 residues. The CDR3 nucleotides read TGTGCCAGCAGCCAAGATTGGGCTAGCGGGGGGGGGCGGACCCAGTACTTC. This gives the protein CASSQDWASGGGRTQYF.

DNA for the CDR3: TGTGCCAGCAGTTCGTTGGGACAGGGAGCCTACAATGAGCAGTTCTTC. As protein: CASSSLGQGAYNEQFF. V is TRBV27 and J is TRBJ2-1, with 9 bases identical to TRBD1. Per the germline V gene, CDR1 is MNHEY and CDR2 is SMNVEV (reference sequence). CDR3 length equals 16 residues. V shed 4 bases and J 2 bases; nucleotides not matched to a gene: 6.

This chain links TRBV7-9 with TRBJ2-1; D might be TRBD2 (6 bases). CDR1 is SEHNR, CDR2 FQNEAQ, per germline (reference sequence). V was pared by 4 bases and J by 7 bases, with 20 bases between. This CDR3 is built from 16 residues. Here the CDR3 reads CASSSAGSPSRNEQFF. CDR3 DNA: TGTGCCAGCAGCTCAGCCGGGAGCCCAAGTAGGAATGAGCAGTTCTTC.

CDR3 DNA: TGTGCCAGCAGTCTAAACCAGGGGATGCCAGATACGCAGTATTTT. Translation: CASSLNQGMPDTQYF. The rearrangement links TRBV2 to TRBJ2-3; perhaps TRBD1 as D (6 bases). Germline V gene data show CDR1 as SNHLY and CDR2 as FYNNEI. The CDR3 covers 15 residues. V was clipped by 5 bases and J by 4 bases, with 16 bases between them.

The chain is built from TRBV6-6 and TRBJ2-3, with 7 bases that match TRBD2. V lost 0 bases, J lost 7 bases, and 7 bases stayed unmatched. Germline CDR1 reads MNHNY; CDR2 reads SVGAGI (reference sequence). The CDR3 has 15 residues. The CDR3 nucleotides read TGTGCCAGCAGTTACTCGGGAGGGCGCGGAAATACGCAGTATTTT. It specifies CASSYSGGRGNTQYF.

This clone has more than one count but fewer than ten. The junction departs from the called germline gene at one end, perhaps through a read error. The V call is TRBV9, the J call TRBJ1-3; possible D gene TRBD1, 6 bases. CDR3 length: 13 residues. Germline-derived CDR1 and CDR2 are SGDLS and YYNGEE. The chain's CDR3 is CASSGKEDSQGHF. CDR3 in DNA: TGTGCCAGCAGCGGAAAAGAGGACAGCCAAGGGCATTTT.

The gene calls are TRBV10-3 and TRBJ2-7; D possibly uses TRBD1 or TRBD2 (7 bases each). The germline V and J ends were trimmed by 11 bases and 4 bases, with 21 bases remaining between them. Germline V gene data show CDR1 as ENHRY and CDR2 as SYGVKD. The CDR3 runs to 14 residues. The CDR3: CAVGQAGGGYEQYF. The CDR3 DNA follows: TGTGCCGTCGGACAGGCAGGGGGAGGGTACGAGCAGTACTTC.

The DNA for the CDR3 is TGCGCCAGCAGCTTAATGTGGGGGCGGGAGCAGTACTTC. Encoded protein: CASSLMWGREQYF. The V and J genes are TRBV5-1 and TRBJ2-7; a possible D gene is TRBD1 (6 bases). The CDR3 loop spans 13 amino acids. Trimming removed 2 bases at V and 7 bases at J, with 13 bases between. Looked up from germline, CDR1 is SGHRS and CDR2 is YFSETQ. The entire variable domain, with the rest obtained from reference TRBV5-1 and TRBJ2-7, is as follows: KAGVTQTPRYLIKTRGQQVTLSCSPISGHRSVSWYQQTPGQGLQFLFEYFSETQRNKGNFPGRFSGRQFSNSRSEMNVSTLELGDSALYLCASSLMWGREQYFGPGTRLTVT.

The chain couples TRBV9 to TRBJ1-2, with 8 positions matching TRBD1. J lost 5 bases, V lost 3 bases, and 9 bases had no gene match. The CDR3 has 15 amino acids. CDR1 SGDLS and CDR2 YYNGEE come from the germline V gene. CDR3 in DNA: TGTGCCAGCAGCGCCGGACAGGGAAATTGGTATGGCTACACCTTC. Protein: CASSAGQGNWYGYTF.

This chain links TRBV5-4 with TRBJ2-5; TRBD2 is a possible D gene (7 bases). CDR3 length: 16 amino acids. With 2 bases removed from V and 4 bases from J, the gap between germline ends came to 18 bases. The germline V gene encodes CDR1 SGHNT and CDR2 YYREEE (reference sequence). The CDR3 here is CASSFGGRGAGETQYF. The CDR3 DNA reads TGTGCCAGCAGCTTTGGGGGCCGGGGGGCCGGAGAGACCCAGTACTTC.

The gene calls are TRBV6-6 and TRBJ2-2; D is undetermined. The germline V and J ends were trimmed by 7 bases and 5 bases, with 8 bases remaining between them. CDR1 and CDR2 from the germline V gene are MNHNY and SVGAGI (reference sequence). This CDR3 spans 12 amino acids. The CDR3: CASTYRTGELFF. In nucleotides, the CDR3 is TGTGCCAGCACGTACAGAACCGGGGAGCTGTTTTTT.

J is TRBJ2-1 and V is TRBV5-6; D uncertain. The germline V and J ends were trimmed by 1 base and 8 bases, with 10 bases remaining between them. CDR1 is SGHDT, CDR2 YYEEEE, per germline. This CDR3 has 13 amino acids. CDR3 region: CASSLFSGDEQFF. The CDR3 DNA follows: TGTGCCAGCAGCTTGTTTAGTGGCGATGAGCAGTTCTTC.

This clone occurred a few times. This chain uses TRBV7-3 with TRBJ2-2; tentative D call: TRBD1 (6 bases). This CDR3 region has 16 residues. V shed 5 bases and J shed 2 bases, with 15 bases lying between them. Germline assignment: CDR1 SGHTA and CDR2 FQGTGA. This CDR3 reads CASSPQGSPNTGELFF. In DNA form, the CDR3 reads TGTGCCAGCAGCCCCCAGGGGTCCCCAAACACCGGGGAGCTGTTTTTT.

V usage is TRBV29-1 and J usage is TRBJ1-2; D is ambiguous. Germline values: CDR1 SQVTM, CDR2 ANQGSEA. V was trimmed by 2 bases and J by 0 bases, leaving 13 bases between them. CDR3 length: 15 residues. Written as DNA, the CDR3 is TGCAGCGTTGAAATTTGGCAGCTAGCTAACTATGGCTACACCTTC. It is translated as CSVEIWQLANYGYTF.